One sample yielded the 26 T cell receptor beta chains listed below, sequenced in a study of radiotherapy plus CTLA-4 blockade in lung cancer. The protocol was immunoSEQ multiplex PCR, while the TCRdb copy is restricted to in-frame clones and leaves out a portion. The sample has about 87,000 clones, more than 85% seen once; the top ten hold over 15%. The specimen comprised peripheral blood, sampled from a patient treated with radiotherapy plus ipilimumab. These receptors all come from a human donor with non-small cell lung cancer that progressed on radiotherapy plus ipilimumab.

In nucleotides, the CDR3 is TGTGCCAGCTCACCACCGGTCCCGCACACTGAAGCTTTCTTT. Protein: CASSPPVPHTEAFF. The chain employs TRBV18 and TRBJ1-1; unclear D gene. CDR1 KGHSH and CDR2 LQKENI come from the germline V gene. The length of the CDR3 is 14 residues. V was cut by 0 bases and J by 3 bases, with 8 bases left in between.

The V and J genes are TRBV29-1 and TRBJ1-1; D call uncertain. The V end lost 2 bases, the J end lost 0 bases, and 13 bases lay between the germline ends. From germline, CDR1 is SQVTM and CDR2 ANQGSEA. The CDR3 loop spans 15 amino acids. The CDR3 DNA reads as TGCAGCGTTGAACGGTATCTCCTTATGAACACTGAAGCTTTCTTT. The encoded protein is CSVERYLLMNTEAFF.

The genes are TRBV9 and TRBJ2-7, with 12 bases that match TRBD1. Germline-derived CDR1 and CDR2 are SGDLS and YYNGEE. The J segment lost 1 base and the V segment lost 4 bases, leaving 3 bases of the junction unmatched. This CDR3 comprises 15 residues. The CDR3 loop is CASSPGQGASYEQYF. DNA of the CDR3: TGTGCCAGCAGCCCGGGACAGGGGGCTTCCTACGAGCAGTACTTC. The full variable domain, with the rest looked up from reference TRBV9 and TRBJ2-7, is DSGVTQTPKHLITATGQRVTLRCSPRSGDLSVYWYQQSLDQGLQFLIQYYNGEERAKGNILERFSAQQFPDLHSELNLSSLELGDSALYFCASSPGQGASYEQYFGPGTRLTVT.

The genes are TRBV19 and TRBJ2-3, with D possibly TRBD1 on 6 matching bases. Germline CDR1 is LNHDA and CDR2 is SQIVND (reference sequence). Between the trimmed V and J ends, which lost 5 bases and 3 bases, there was a span of 18 bases. The length of the CDR3 is 16 residues. CDR3 sequence (DNA): TGTGCCAGTAGTCCCCCTCTGGGGGCAGGAACAGATACGCAGTATTTT. It translates to CASSPPLGAGTDTQYF.

The chain uses TRBV9 and TRBJ2-5, with D possibly being TRBD1 or TRBD2 (5 bases each). Germline V gives CDR1 SGDLS, CDR2 YYNGEE. The length of the CDR3 is 15 residues. Trimming removed 2 bases at V and 1 base at J, with 12 bases between. CDR3 protein: CASSVLAGSQETQYF. DNA for the CDR3: TGTGCCAGCAGCGTTCTGGCAGGGAGCCAAGAGACCCAGTACTTC. The complete variable domain, with remaining parts taken from reference TRBV9 and TRBJ2-5, reads DSGVTQTPKHLITATGQRVTLRCSPRSGDLSVYWYQQSLDQGLQFLIQYYNGEERAKGNILERFSAQQFPDLHSELNLSSLELGDSALYFCASSVLAGSQETQYFGPGTRLLVL.

This sequence joins TRBV4-3 and TRBJ2-1, with TRBD2 matching over 9 bases. V shed 0 bases, J shed 2 bases, and the junction held 8 bases outside the gene matches. CDR1 LGHNA and CDR2 YSLEER come from the germline V gene. The CDR3 is made up of 18 amino acids. CDR3 nucleotides: TGCGCCAGCAGCCAAGAGGGACGCGGGGGGGCCCCCTACAATGAGCAGTTCTTC. Protein sequence: CASSQEGRGGAPYNEQFF.

The DNA of the CDR3 is TGTGCCATCAGTGAAGGCCTGAATAATTCACCCCTCCACTTT. Amino acids: CAISEGLNNSPLHF. This chain connects TRBV10-3 to TRBJ1-6; no clear D. Germline V lookup: CDR1 ENHRY, CDR2 SYGVKD. Trimming took 3 bases from V and 5 from J, leaving 8 bases between them. This CDR3 has 14 amino acids.

V gene TRBV7-2 combines with J gene TRBJ2-7; 10 bases agree with TRBD2. Germline CDR1 SGHTA, CDR2 FQGNSA. The CDR3 is 15 amino acids. The J segment lost 2 bases and the V segment lost 5 bases, leaving 6 bases of the junction unmatched. The CDR3, as DNA: TGTGCCAGCAGCAAGGTTAGCGGGGGGACCTACGAGCAGTACTTC. Translating it yields CASSKVSGGTYEQYF.

The chain employs TRBV4-3 and TRBJ2-2; tentative D call: TRBD1 (5 bases). Germline assignment: CDR1 LGHNA and CDR2 YSLEER. The CDR3 loop spans 18 amino acids. With 0 bases removed from V and 0 bases from J, the gap between germline ends came to 14 bases. As DNA, the CDR3 is TGCGCCAGCAGCCAAGATAGGTGGACAAACGCGAACACCGGGGAGCTGTTTTTT. Translating it yields CASSQDRWTNANTGELFF.

This chain connects TRBV15 to TRBJ1-4, with a tentative D call TRBD1 (5 bases). CDR1 is LNHNV and CDR2 is YYDKDF in the germline V gene (reference sequence). V dropped 5 bases and J dropped 0 bases, with 10 bases sitting between them. The CDR3 spans 15 residues. The CDR3 loop reads CATSPGGATNEKLFF. In DNA form, the CDR3 reads TGTGCCACCAGCCCGGGGGGGGCAACTAATGAAAAACTGTTTTTT.

The chain employs TRBV6-1 and TRBJ2-3; 13 nucleotides match TRBD2. The CDR3 length is 16 residues. CDR1 MNHNS and CDR2 SASEGT come from the germline V gene. Losses at the gene ends were 3 bases for V and 0 bases for J; bases not matched to a gene: 0. CDR3: CASSEGLAGSTDTQYF. CDR3 DNA: TGTGCCAGCAGTGAGGGACTAGCGGGGAGCACAGATACGCAGTATTTT.

The chain recombines TRBV5-4 with TRBJ2-5, with a tentative D call TRBD1 (5 bases). V was shortened by 5 bases and J by 2 bases, with 16 bases between the two germline ends. Per germline, CDR1 SGHNT and CDR2 YYREEE (reference sequence). CDR3 length: 15 amino acids. The CDR3 region is CASSTYPDSQETQYF. Here the CDR3 DNA reads TGTGCCAGCAGTACCTACCCTGACAGTCAAGAGACCCAGTACTTC.

The rearrangement links TRBV4-1 to TRBJ2-7, with D possibly matching TRBD2 (6 bases). The CDR3 loop spans 15 amino acids. V lost 0 bases, J lost 4 bases, and 13 bases lay in between. The germline V gene has CDR1 MGHRA and CDR2 YSYEKL. The DNA for the CDR3 is TGCGCCAGCAGCCAAGATCCGAGGACTACTTACGAGCAGTACTTC. Translation: CASSQDPRTTYEQYF.

The V gene is TRBV9, the J gene TRBJ1-4; TRBD1 matches at 10 bases. J gave up 5 bases and V 0 bases, and 7 bases lay outside the gene matches. Germline loops: CDR1 SGDLS, CDR2 YYNGEE. The CDR3 is made up of 17 amino acids. The CDR3 is CASSVEPETGGNEKLFF. CDR3 DNA: TGTGCCAGCAGCGTAGAGCCGGAGACAGGGGGCAATGAAAAACTGTTTTTT.

The gene calls are TRBV4-3 and TRBJ1-2; D is unresolved. Germline V gene lookup returns CDR1 LGHNA and CDR2 YSLEER. The germline V and J ends were trimmed by 0 bases and 4 bases, with 12 bases remaining between them. The CDR3 length is 15 residues. CDR3 protein: CASSQDSGVPYGYTF. The DNA of the CDR3 is TGCGCCAGCAGCCAAGATTCTGGGGTCCCCTATGGCTACACCTTC.

The chain joins TRBV5-6 to TRBJ2-2; TRBD1 matches 10 bases. CDR1 and CDR2 from the germline V gene are SGHDT and YYEEEE. The CDR3 consists of 15 residues. V lost 4 bases, J lost 4 bases, and 4 bases stayed unmatched. This CDR3 reads CASSHGDRGTGELFF. The CDR3 nucleotides read TGTGCCAGCAGCCATGGGGACAGGGGCACCGGGGAGCTGTTTTTT. The full variable domain, its missing parts supplied by reference TRBV5-6 and TRBJ2-2, is DAGVTQSPTHLIKTRGQQVTLRCSPKSGHDTVSWYQQALGQGPQFIFQYYEEEERQRGNFPDRFSGHQFPNYSSELNVNALLLGDSALYLCASSHGDRGTGELFFGEGSRLTVL.

The CDR3: CASSSGLDLSYNEQFF. CDR3 nucleotide sequence: TGTGCCAGCAGCTCCGGACTAGACTTAAGCTACAATGAGCAGTTCTTC. The chain couples TRBV11-2 to TRBJ2-1; 7 nucleotides agree with TRBD2. Germline V CDR1 and CDR2: SGHAT, FQNNGV. With V trimmed by 4 bases and J by 3 bases, 9 bases remained unmatched. The CDR3 sequence is 16 residues long. The complete variable domain, with remaining parts taken from reference TRBV11-2 and TRBJ2-1, reads EAGVAQSPRYKIIEKRQSVAFWCNPISGHATLYWYQQILGQGPKLLIQFQNNGVVDDSQLPKDRFSAERLKGVDSTLKIQPAKLEDSAVYLCASSSGLDLSYNEQFFGPGTRLTVL.

The rearrangement joins TRBV20-1 to TRBJ2-5; TRBD2 aligns across 7 bases. Matching the DNA end better, TRBJ2-7 makes the J call doubtful. Germline assignment: CDR1 DFQATT and CDR2 SNEGSKA (reference sequence). The CDR3 loop spans 11 amino acids. The DNA of the CDR3 is TGCAGTGCTAGACGGGGGGACGAGCAGTACTTC. It is translated as CSARRGDEQYF.

The V and J genes are TRBV27 and TRBJ1-5; 8 bases match TRBD1. Germline CDR1 is MNHEY and CDR2 is SMNVEV (reference sequence). The CDR3 covers 15 residues. Trimming cost V 5 bases and J 4 bases; bases outside gene matches: 7. The CDR3 DNA is TGTGCCAGCAGTCCCCGGACAGGGTGGAATCAGCCCCAGCATTTT. This translates into CASSPRTGWNQPQHF.

V is TRBV19 and J is TRBJ2-1; 13 bases are a match to TRBD2. Germline V CDR1 and CDR2: LNHDA, SQIVND (reference sequence). The CDR3 contains 15 residues. Germline trimming cut 5 bases from V and 7 bases from J; bases unmatched to any gene: 5. The CDR3 sequence: CASSPGLAGVNEQFF. The CDR3 DNA reads TGTGCCAGTAGTCCCGGACTAGCGGGAGTGAATGAGCAGTTCTTC.

This clone was counted only a few times. The rearrangement joins TRBV29-1 to TRBJ1-1, with D perhaps TRBD1 (6 bases). The germline V gene encodes CDR1 SQVTM and CDR2 ANQGSEA. The ends were cut back, 2 bases at V and 7 bases at J, with 17 bases in the middle. This CDR3 region has 14 residues. The CDR3 DNA is TGCAGCGTTGAACTACCTCAGGGGAGCAATGAAGCTTTCTTT. This translates into CSVELPQGSNEAFF.

CDR3 sequence (DNA): TGTGCCAGCTCTCCTCCTTCAAGAGACAATGGCTACACCTTC. Translating gives CASSPPSRDNGYTF. The chain recombines TRBV18 with TRBJ1-2; D is ambiguous. The CDR3 totals 14 residues. V was trimmed by 6 bases and J by 6 bases, leaving 17 bases between them. The V gene's germline CDR1 is KGHSH and CDR2 LQKENI.

This clone showed up just once. V gene TRBV5-3 combines with J gene TRBJ1-2; no clear D. TRBV5-3 is an ORF, with its function uncertain. Trimming left V 7 bases short and J 4 bases short, with 23 bases between. CDR3 size: 16 residues. CDR3 sequence: CARVWEWWRKTYGYTF. CDR3 DNA sequence: TGTGCCAGAGTATGGGAGTGGTGGAGAAAGACCTATGGCTACACCTTC.

The rearrangement joins TRBV19 to TRBJ2-4; 9 bases are shared with TRBD2. Trimming at V came to 5 bases and at J to 11 bases, leaving 7 bases not matched to a gene. The CDR3 runs to 13 residues. In germline, CDR1 is LNHDA, CDR2 SQIVND (reference sequence). The CDR3 loop is CASSPGLATFQYF. The DNA for the CDR3 is TGTGCCAGTAGTCCGGGACTAGCCACGTTTCAGTACTTC.

This chain links TRBV5-1 with TRBJ2-6; D may match TRBD1 or TRBD2 (5 bases each). CDR3 size: 16 residues. V lost 3 bases to trimming and J lost 0 bases, with 10 bases between them. Looked up from germline, CDR1 is SGHRS and CDR2 is YFSETQ. For the CDR3, the DNA is TGCGCCAGCAGCTATCAGGGAGACTCTGGGGCCAACGTCCTGACTTTC. This codes for CASSYQGDSGANVLTF.

The chain employs TRBV5-4 and TRBJ2-5; 8 bases agree with TRBD2. V lost 4 bases, J lost 3 bases, and 5 bases stayed unmatched. The CDR3 length is 14 residues. Germline values: CDR1 SGHNT, CDR2 YYREEE (reference sequence). CDR3 in DNA: TGTGCCAGCAGCCGGGGGGGATTTGAAGAGACCCAGTACTTC. Protein: CASSRGGFEETQYF.